Sequencing of this T cell receptor (beta chain) was carried out in a study of blood T cell repertoires in COVID-19. In the study overall: Spain, Italy and the United States supplied samples that represented acute and convalescent COVID-19. PBMCs, B-cell-depleted T cells, or T cells provided the cDNA or gDNA that made up the material.

In the source study's methods: Estimates of nucleated cell counts were drawn from the amplification of reference gene primers. Profiled with immunoSEQ multiplex PCR; TCRdb holds only in-frame clones, not every one. That table gives V, J and clone size, and the DNA gave D and trimming. The top ten hold 25% to 30% of the sample, which has about 150,000 clones, around 83% seen once. CDR1 and CDR2 (germline): GTSNPN, SVGIG (reference sequence). The CDR3 runs to 15 residues. V lost 2 bases and J lost 4; bases outside the gene matches: 8. The sequencing input was peripheral blood. The chain links TRBV30 to TRBJ1-1; 9 bases line up with TRBD1. This sequence was found in a woman in her fifties or sixties with acute or convalescent COVID-19. The CDR3, as DNA: TGTGCCTGGAGTACCCGCCGGGACAGGGCCACTGAAGCTTTCTTT. This gives the protein CAWSTRRDRATEAFF.